Listed below are T cell receptor beta chains from one sample, sequenced in a study of blood T cell repertoires in COVID-19. The table came from immunoSEQ multiplex PCR; TCRdb's copy has only in-frame clones and leaves some out. Of 100,000 or so clones in the sample, 75% to 85% were seen once. The specimen was peripheral blood. The receptors were gathered from a man aged 55 to 70 with acute or convalescent COVID-19. Each CDR3 is given with its conserved first and last residue. The order of the fields is D gene, clone size, V gene, J gene, CDR3 protein, CDR3 DNA. A D gene is named only where the DNA matches it firmly. Clone size is stated in some rows and not others, as once, few, many or a class when expanded.

D: TRBD2; size: NA; V: TRBV25-1; J: TRBJ2-7; CDR3: CASSAPPAGYEQYF; DNA: TGTGCCAGCAGCGCCCCCCCAGCGGGGTACGAGCAGTACTTC
D: TRBD2; size: NA; V: TRBV4-1; J: TRBJ2-1; CDR3: CASSPQAGGYEQFF; DNA: TGCGCCAGCAGCCCACAGGCGGGGGGTTATGAGCAGTTCTTC
D: TRBD1; size: NA; V: TRBV9; J: TRBJ1-1; CDR3: CASSAIQGGTEAFF; DNA: TGTGCCAGCAGCGCCATCCAGGGGGGCACTGAAGCTTTCTTT
D: TRBD1; size: NA; V: TRBV6-5; J: TRBJ2-1; CDR3: CASSYGITGGRNEQFF; DNA: TGTGCCAGCAGTTACGGAATAACAGGGGGTCGCAATGAGCAGTTCTTC
D: TRBD2; size: NA; V: TRBV18; J: TRBJ2-2; CDR3: CASSLTETSGASGELFF; DNA: TGTGCCAGCTCTTTGACGGAGACTAGCGGGGCTTCTGGGGAGCTGTTTTTT
D: NA; size: NA; V: TRBV11-3; J: TRBJ1-6; CDR3: CASSLDQGGSNNNSPLHF; DNA: TGTGCCAGCAGCTTAGATCAAGGAGGGTCCAATAATAATTCACCCCTCCACTTT
D: TRBD2; size: NA; V: TRBV9; J: TRBJ2-1; CDR3: CASSPRSLGTSSLYEQFF; DNA: TGTGCCAGCAGCCCCCGGTCCCTCGGGACTAGTTCTCTGTATGAGCAGTTCTTC
D: TRBD1; size: NA; V: TRBV5-4; J: TRBJ2-7; CDR3: CASSSLDRGLGYEQYF; DNA: TGTGCCAGCAGCTCACTGGACAGGGGGCTAGGATACGAGCAGTACTTC
D: NA; size: NA; V: TRBV19; J: TRBJ1-1; CDR3: CASSNGYTEAFF; DNA: TGTGCCAGTAGTAACGGGTACACTGAAGCTTTCTTT
D: TRBD1; size: NA; V: TRBV5-1; J: TRBJ2-1; CDR3: CASSPKDRANEQFF; DNA: TGCGCCAGCAGCCCTAAGGACAGGGCCAATGAGCAGTTCTTC
D: NA; size: NA; V: TRBV6-5; J: TRBJ1-2; CDR3: CASSYSRLYGYTF; DNA: TGTGCCAGCAGTTACTCCAGGCTCTATGGCTACACCTTC
D: NA; size: many; V: TRBV9; J: TRBJ1-6; CDR3: CASSVDGGGGSYNSPLHF; DNA: TGTGCCAGCAGCGTAGACGGGGGGGGTGGCTCCTATAATTCACCCCTCCACTTT
D: TRBD1; size: NA; V: TRBV30; J: TRBJ1-4; CDR3: CAYKYRGSNEKLFF; DNA: TGTGCCTATAAGTACAGGGGGTCTAATGAAAAACTGTTTTTT
D: TRBD2; size: NA; V: TRBV2; J: TRBJ2-3; CDR3: CASSEGSGASTDTQYF; DNA: TGTGCCAGCAGTGAAGGAAGCGGGGCTAGCACAGATACGCAGTATTTT
D: TRBD1; size: NA; V: TRBV4-1; J: TRBJ2-7; CDR3: CASSQSGTGAYEQYF; DNA: TGCGCCAGCAGCCAGTCCGGGACAGGGGCCTACGAGCAGTACTTC
D: TRBD2; size: NA; V: TRBV9; J: TRBJ2-3; CDR3: CASSAPPSGRAPDTQYF; DNA: TGTGCCAGCAGCGCACCCCCTAGCGGGAGGGCCCCAGATACGCAGTATTTT
D: TRBD2; size: NA; V: TRBV5-6; J: TRBJ2-3; CDR3: CASSHLAGGLTDTQYF; DNA: TGTGCCAGCAGCCACCTAGCGGGGGGTCTCACAGATACGCAGTATTTT
D: NA; size: NA; V: TRBV3-1/TRBV3-2; J: TRBJ1-1; CDR3: CAVGSAGPTEAFF; DNA: TGTGCCGTCGGCTCGGCAGGCCCCACTGAAGCTTTCTTT